This note documents a single T cell receptor (beta chain) sequence. Its specificity is not known. Profiling relied on immunoSEQ multiplex PCR, and the TCRdb table lists in-frame clones only, not all of them. Altogether about 68,000 clones are present, about 85% being singletons, with the ten largest covering around 0.7%. These data originate in a study of OX40 agonist ivuxolimab in advanced cancers. J lost 3 bases, V lost 0 bases, and 8 bases had no gene match. This CDR3 has 17 amino acids. In germline, CDR1 is KGHSH, CDR2 LQKENI. Study results and limitations: On average, CD8+ T cells had more expanded clones than CD4+.

The origin of this receptor is an adult with an advanced solid tumor such as melanoma, head and neck, liver or kidney cancer. Specimen: CD4+ or CD8+ T cells sorted from blood, collected in a trial of the OX40 agonist ivuxolimab. The rearrangement joins TRBV18 to TRBJ2-1; 7 nucleotides line up with TRBD1. The DNA of the CDR3 is TGTGCCAGCTCACCACCGGGTGAGACAGGGTACTACAATGAGCAGTTCTTC. This codes for CASSPPGETGYYNEQFF.